Reported below is one T cell receptor (beta chain). Its antigen is undetermined. Sequencing of TCR beta was performed on blood CD8+ and CD4+ T cells. The data were taken from a study of CD8 T cells in Susac syndrome. Study-level points and caveats: As acknowledged by the study, its TCR sequencing and HLA analysis included a relatively small number of individuals.

In germline, CDR1 is SQVTM, CDR2 ANQGSEA. V lost 3 bases and J lost 6, with 20 bases in between. The CDR3 is 15 amino acids. With random hexamers, about 0.45 to 1 ug RNA was reverse transcribed. By means of immunoSEQ multiplex PCR, TCR beta CDR3 spanning 54 Vbeta and 13 Jbeta underwent amplification. TCRdb reanalysed the immunoSEQ multiplex PCR reads using MiXCR and keeps one entry per CDR3 protein. The sample comprises some 150,000 distinct CDR3 sequences, roughly 95% of which are singletons, and about 0.15% rests with the top ten. This chain links TRBV29-1 with TRBJ1-2; D is ambiguous. Sequencing was done on a sample of CD8+ T cells from PBMCs. The source of this sequence is a human donor with multiple sclerosis. CDR3 amino acids: CSVDLTRELGDGYTF. In DNA form, the CDR3 reads TGCAGCGTTGACCTTACCCGGGAATTAGGAGATGGCTACACCTTC. The full variable domain, with the rest looked up from reference TRBV29-1 and TRBJ1-2, is SAVISQKPSRDICQRGTSLTIQCQVDSQVTMMFWYRQQPGQSLTLIATANQGSEATYESGFVIDKFPISRPNLTFSTLTVSNMSPEDSSIYLCSVDLTRELGDGYTFGSGTRLTVV.